This T cell receptor beta chain came from a study of post-analysis software for immune sequencing data. Study outcomes and limitations: When patients were compared with controls, 4 or 5 TRBV segments were more frequent, TRBV5-6, TRBV5-1 and TRBV20-1 among them. Normalized Chao1 diversity was significantly lower in multiple sclerosis patients than in controls. When the samples were clustered directly with F measure, those that had been prepared in the same batch showed strong co-clustering.

From germline, CDR1 is DFQATT and CDR2 SNEGSKA (reference sequence). The CDR3 runs to 14 residues. Unmatched junction bases numbered 7, after V lost 6 bases and J lost 3 bases. The authors incorporated unique molecular identifiers into the TCR beta cDNA libraries. TCRdb passed the PCR reads through MiXCR, listing each CDR3 protein once. The table records about 800,000 distinct CDR3 sequences, roughly 27% of them present only once. As for this clonotype: The target antigen is unknown.

The sequence was collected from a girl aged 5-17 years with multiple sclerosis. The sample taken for sequencing was blood. This chain connects TRBV20-1 to TRBJ2-5; TRBD2 agrees at 10 bases. The CDR3 here is CSANPAGGEETQYF. CDR3 nucleotide sequence: TGCAGTGCGAACCCAGCGGGGGGGGAAGAGACCCAGTACTTC.